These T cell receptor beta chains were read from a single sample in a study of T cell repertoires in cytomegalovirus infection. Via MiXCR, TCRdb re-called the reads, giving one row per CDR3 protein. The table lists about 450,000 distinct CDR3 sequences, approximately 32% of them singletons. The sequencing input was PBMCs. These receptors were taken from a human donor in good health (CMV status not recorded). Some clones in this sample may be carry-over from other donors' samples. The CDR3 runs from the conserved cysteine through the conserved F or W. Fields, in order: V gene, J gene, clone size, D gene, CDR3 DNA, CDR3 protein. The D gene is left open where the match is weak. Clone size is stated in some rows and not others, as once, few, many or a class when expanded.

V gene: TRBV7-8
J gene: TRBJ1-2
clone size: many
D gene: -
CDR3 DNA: TGTGCCAGCAGCTTAGCCGGGGGTCCTGGCTACACCTTC
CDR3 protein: CASSLAGGPGYTF

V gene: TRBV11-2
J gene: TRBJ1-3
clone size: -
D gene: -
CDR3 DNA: TGTGCCAGCAGCTTAGATCAAAGGCAAAGGGGAAACACCATATATTTT
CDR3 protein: CASSLDQRQRGNTIYF

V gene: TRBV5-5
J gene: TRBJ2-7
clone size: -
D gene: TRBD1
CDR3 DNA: TGTGCCAGCAGCTTGGGAGGAGCTGGGACAGGGTCGCCCTACGAGCAGTACTTC
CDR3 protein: CASSLGGAGTGSPYEQYF

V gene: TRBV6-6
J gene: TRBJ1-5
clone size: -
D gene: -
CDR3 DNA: TGTGCCATTCATCATAAGGGCGTTTATAGCAATCAGCCCCAGCATTTT
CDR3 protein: CAIHHKGVYSNQPQHF

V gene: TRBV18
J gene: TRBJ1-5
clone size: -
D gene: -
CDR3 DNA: TGTGCCAGCTCACCTAGACAGGCCTTGACTAATCAGCCCCAGCATTTT
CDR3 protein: CASSPRQALTNQPQHF

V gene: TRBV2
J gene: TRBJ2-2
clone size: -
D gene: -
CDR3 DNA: TGTGCCAGCAGTGAAGTAGGCACCGGGGAGCTGTTTTTT
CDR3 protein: CASSEVGTGELFF

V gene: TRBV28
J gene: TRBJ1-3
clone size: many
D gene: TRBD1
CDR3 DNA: TGCGCCAGCAGCCTCCAGGGGGCTGGAAACACCATATATTTT
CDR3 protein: CASSLQGAGNTIYF

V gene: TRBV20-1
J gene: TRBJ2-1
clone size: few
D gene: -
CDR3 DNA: TGCAGTGCTAGAGATGGGGGCCCGGGGAATGACAATGAGCAGTTCTTC
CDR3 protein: CSARDGGPGNDNEQFF

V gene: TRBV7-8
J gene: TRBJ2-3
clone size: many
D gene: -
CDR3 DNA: TGTGCCAGCAGCTTAGCTGGGTGGGGCACAGATACGCAGTATTTT
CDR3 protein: CASSLAGWGTDTQYF

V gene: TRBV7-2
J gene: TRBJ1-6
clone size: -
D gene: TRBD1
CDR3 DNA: TGTGCCCGCAGGTTAGTCCAGGGGGCGAGGAATTCACCCCTCCACTTT
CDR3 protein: CARRLVQGARNSPLHF

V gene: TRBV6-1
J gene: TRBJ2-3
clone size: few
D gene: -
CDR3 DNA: TGTGCCAGCAGTGAAGATCAGCGTGGCGGAGGGGCGGATACGCAGTATTTT
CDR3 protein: CASSEDQRGGGADTQYF

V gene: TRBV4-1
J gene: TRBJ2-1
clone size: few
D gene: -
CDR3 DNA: TGCGCCAGCAGCCAAGAACCGCAGGGTCTCAACTCCTACAATGAGCAGTTCTTC
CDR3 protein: CASSQEPQGLNSYNEQFF